This is a list of T cell receptor beta chains from one sample in a study of blood T cell repertoires in COVID-19. Assay used: immunoSEQ multiplex PCR; TCRdb lists only in-frame clones, some missing. Of some 200,000 clones listed, about 86% are singletons. Sample: peripheral blood. The origin of the receptors is a woman older than 75 in a cohort sampled during active or convalescent COVID-19. Both conserved end residues are part of each CDR3. A D gene is named only where the DNA matches it firmly. Not every row has a clone size; where given, it reads once, few, many or a size class.

v_gene	d_gene	abundance	j_gene	CDR3aa	CDR3nt
TRBV19	NA	NA	TRBJ2-1	CASSQLANEQFF	TGTGCCAGTAGTCAACTAGCTAATGAGCAGTTCTTC
TRBV5-1	NA	NA	TRBJ1-4	CASSLGGTGLEKLFF	TGCGCCAGCAGCTTGGGGGGAACAGGGCTTGAAAAACTGTTTTTT
TRBV10-2	NA	few	TRBJ2-7	CASRDTNSYEQYF	TGCGCCAGCCGGGACACAAACTCCTACGAGCAGTACTTC
TRBV4-3	TRBD2	NA	TRBJ2-5	CASSQDLAGGAETQYF	TGCGCCAGCAGCCAAGATTTGGCGGGGGGTGCGGAGACCCAGTACTTC
TRBV11-3	NA	NA	TRBJ2-6	CASSLDMDSLVAGANVLTF	TGTGCCAGCAGCTTAGATATGGACAGCTTAGTTGCTGGGGCCAACGTCCTGACTTTC
TRBV5-1	NA	NA	TRBJ1-1	CASSPEANTEAFF	TGCGCCAGCAGCCCCGAGGCAAACACTGAAGCTTTCTTT
TRBV7-2	TRBD1	NA	TRBJ1-5	CASSLGVAGGQPQHF	TGTGCCAGCAGCTTAGGAGTGGCAGGGGGTCAGCCCCAGCATTTT
TRBV5-5	NA	once	TRBJ2-3	CASSLAVALDTQYF	TGTGCCAGCAGCTTGGCCGTGGCCTTAGATACGCAGTATTTT
TRBV7-2	TRBD2	NA	TRBJ2-5	CASSLYSGGATETQYF	TGTGCCAGCAGCTTGTATAGCGGGGGGGCCACGGAGACCCAGTACTTC
TRBV11-3	TRBD1	NA	TRBJ1-1	CASSLKGRGVGMNTEAFF	TGTGCCAGCAGCTTAAAAGGCAGGGGGGTAGGAATGAACACTGAAGCTTTCTTT
TRBV12-5	NA	NA	TRBJ2-2	CASGLVNRVGENTGELFF	TGTGCTAGTGGTTTGGTGAACAGGGTTGGCGAAAACACCGGGGAGCTGTTTTTT
TRBV2	TRBD1	NA	TRBJ1-2	CYGTGGHYGYTF	TGTTATGGGACAGGGGGCCACTATGGCTACACCTTC
TRBV5-1	TRBD2	NA	TRBJ2-2	CASTPGGTSAGELFF	TGCGCCAGCACCCCCGGCGGGACTAGTGCCGGGGAGCTGTTTTTT
TRBV27	NA	NA	TRBJ1-3	CASRAGLYSGNTIYF	TGTGCCAGCAGAGCAGGACTATACTCTGGAAACACCATATATTTT
TRBV30	TRBD1	NA	TRBJ1-1	CAWGQGITEAFF	TGTGCCTGGGGACAGGGTATAACTGAAGCTTTCTTT
TRBV9	NA	NA	TRBJ2-3	CASSVDMVAASGDTQYF	TGTGCCAGCAGCGTAGATATGGTAGCTGCCTCTGGGGATACGCAGTATTTT
TRBV19	TRBD1	NA	TRBJ1-1	CASSLGQRNTEAFF	TGTGCCAGTAGCCTGGGACAGAGGAACACTGAAGCTTTCTTT
TRBV2	NA	NA	TRBJ2-7	CASTPAPIPMSSYEQYF	TGTGCCAGCACCCCCGCCCCAATTCCGATGAGCTCCTACGAGCAGTACTTC
TRBV6-2/TRBV6-3	TRBD1	once	TRBJ1-5	CASSSGTASARIKANQPQHF	TGTGCCAGCAGTTCTGGGACAGCTTCAGCCAGGATAAAAGCCAATCAGCCCCAGCATTTT
TRBV13	NA	NA	TRBJ2-7	CASSLGQSTYEQYF	TGTGCCAGCAGCTTGGGGCAGTCAACCTACGAGCAGTACTTC
TRBV2	TRBD1	NA	TRBJ1-5	CASSRQGANQPQHF	TGTGCCAGCAGTCGACAGGGGGCCAACCAGCCCCAGCATTTT
TRBV2	NA	NA	TRBJ2-2	CASSEMGSRNTGELFF	TGTGCCAGCAGTGAAATGGGGAGTAGGAACACCGGGGAGCTGTTTTTT
TRBV10-3	TRBD1	few	TRBJ2-5	CAIGTGTGEEETQYF	TGTGCCATCGGGACCGGGACAGGGGAAGAAGAGACCCAGTACTTC